The rows below give T cell receptor beta chains drawn from one sample of a study of technical replicates of blood from a few donors. TCRdb's copy holds only in-frame clones and misses some; the assay was immunoSEQ multiplex PCR. This sample has 60,000 to 90,000 clones, with 85% to 95% found just once. Sequencing was done on a sample of T cells isolated from PBMCs. Source of these receptors: a human donor in good health. CDR3s include the opening cysteine and the closing phenylalanine or tryptophan.

j_call	v_call	cdr3_aa
TRBJ1-3	TRBV19	CASRMMTGSSGNTIYF
TRBJ2-1	TRBV19	CASSMGLAGAIGYEQFF
TRBJ2-1	TRBV7-9	CASSAGTGRHEQFF
TRBJ2-3	TRBV28	CASSGAGGDTQYF
TRBJ2-5	TRBV5-1	CASSWRGSGLTLQETQYF
TRBJ2-7	TRBV12-2	CASRLSDRSDEQYF
TRBJ2-1	TRBV6-5	CASSLIAEMYNEQFF
TRBJ2-1	TRBV11-2	CASSEGTRRNEQFF
TRBJ2-7	TRBV11-3	CASSLAGYEQYF
TRBJ2-5	TRBV4-2	CASRQGLAGGVGETQYF
TRBJ2-1	TRBV25-1	CASSGLDPGDEQFF
TRBJ1-2	TRBV19	CASSMAGGAFGYTF
TRBJ2-7	TRBV7-8	CASSSAVGVAYEQYF
TRBJ2-3	TRBV5-1	CASSFEGHLTDTQYF
TRBJ1-1	TRBV7-8	CASSLQAGGGLNTEAFF
TRBJ2-5	TRBV29-1	CSAQGDTQYF
TRBJ1-1	TRBV6-5	CASSESSRLTEAFF
TRBJ2-5	TRBV4-1	CASSLGLAGARETQYF
TRBJ2-5	TRBV28	CASSQQAGGPGGETQYF
TRBJ1-4	TRBV6-1	CASRAGPEKLFF
TRBJ2-7	TRBV19	CASSIIGGYEQYF
TRBJ2-3	TRBV5-6	CASSFPPWGEDTQYF
TRBJ2-7	TRBV9	CASSVTGSSYEQYF
TRBJ1-5	TRBV19	CASSSIWTGGNQPQHF
TRBJ1-5	TRBV6-5	CASSYQVGDQPQHF
TRBJ2-5	TRBV5-1	CASSARETQYF
TRBJ1-5	TRBV28	CASSLIGGPFQPQHF
TRBJ1-5	TRBV7-2	CASRIKAGNQPQHF
TRBJ1-5	TRBV27	CASSLFSGGNQPQHF
TRBJ2-7	TRBV4-1	CASSQARGGSEQYF
TRBJ2-1	TRBV27	CASSILAGGLLSEQFF
TRBJ2-1	TRBV19	CASKSVFSYNEQFF
TRBJ2-3	TRBV25-1	CASSEVGRGDTDTQYF
TRBJ2-2	TRBV5-6	CASSRLDRGMSTGELFF
TRBJ1-5	TRBV18	CASSQDRVRSNQPQHF
TRBJ2-7	TRBV6-6	CASSYNLAYEQYF
TRBJ1-3	TRBV11-3	CASSLNFIFGSPIYF
TRBJ2-7	TRBV6-5	CASSFGRGYEQYF
TRBJ1-1	TRBV30	CAWSRQGISRAFF
TRBJ2-1	TRBV29-1	CSVLYRDRGGNEQFF
TRBJ2-7	TRBV28	CASLRAGNYEQYF
TRBJ2-3	TRBV4-1	CASSRKLAGSTDTQYF
TRBJ2-5	TRBV5-1	CASSPVQGAQETQYF
TRBJ2-7	TRBV11-3	CASSLEGTGGYEQYF
TRBJ2-2	TRBV27	CASSLGGWTGELFF
TRBJ1-2	TRBV6-5	CASSMTSRYGYTF
TRBJ2-5	TRBV15	CATRLDRLAIETQYF
TRBJ1-2	TRBV30	CAWSAVEPAGYTF
TRBJ2-7	TRBV5-4	CASSYTSATIYEQYF
TRBJ2-1	TRBV7-9	CASSLGLAGARFF
TRBJ1-2	TRBV29-1	CSVPSTGDGYTF
TRBJ2-1	TRBV11-2	CASSFLTSGIHNEQFF
TRBJ2-7	TRBV4-3	CASSRYLAGGAYEQYF
TRBJ1-1	TRBV4-3	CASSQGIGQHTEAFF
TRBJ2-7	TRBV11-2	CASSWNLADSYEQYF